The next 20 T cell receptor beta chains were all read from a single sample in a study of spatial heterogeneity in lung cancer. The time point: sample taken at primary tumor resection. TCRdb reprocessed the 5' RACE reads via MiXCR and lists one record per CDR3 protein. The table has more than 80,000 distinct CDR3 sequences, roughly 12% seen once. The sequenced sample was PBMCs, obtained at surgery. Every receptor here comes from a male donor with early-stage non-small cell lung cancer.

This clonotype appeared a few times. The rearrangement links TRBV28 to TRBJ1-5; D possibly corresponds to TRBD1 (5 bases). The V and J ends lost 6 bases and 9 bases respectively, with 18 bases between them. The CDR3 is 14 residues long. The germline gives CDR1 MDHEN, CDR2 SYDVKM. The CDR3 protein is CASRFQSYGGPQHF. The CDR3 DNA reads as TGTGCCAGCAGGTTTCAGTCCTACGGGGGGCCCCAGCATTTT. Combining the CDR3 with reference TRBV28 and TRBJ1-5 gives the whole variable domain DVKVTQSSRYLVKRTGEKVFLECVQDMDHENMFWYRQDPGLGLRLIYFSYDVKMKEKGDIPEGYSVSREKKERFSLILESASTNQTSMYLCASRFQSYGGPQHFGDGTRLSIL.

This clonotype occurred many times. The genes are TRBV7-2 and TRBJ2-1; D is unclear. In germline, CDR1 is SGHTA, CDR2 FQGNSA. Trimming removed 7 bases at V and 0 bases at J, with 16 bases between. CDR3 length: 16 amino acids. The CDR3 DNA reads TGTGCCAGCACCATAGCTCTGGGGAACTCCTACAATGAGCAGTTCTTC. Encoded protein: CASTIALGNSYNEQFF. The full variable domain, in which reference TRBV7-2 and TRBJ2-1 provide the parts outside the CDR3, is GAGVSQSPSNKVTEKGKDVELRCDPISGHTALYWYRQSLGQGLEFLIYFQGNSAPDKSGLPSDRFSAERTGGSVSTLTIQRTQQEDSAVYLCASTIALGNSYNEQFFGPGTRLTVL.

V usage is TRBV7-2 and J usage is TRBJ1-1, with no clear D. CDR1 is SGHTA, CDR2 FQGNSA, per germline. Trimming took 1 base from V and 5 from J, leaving 8 bases between them. The CDR3 is 13 residues long. CDR3 residues: CASSLGSETEAFF. The CDR3 nucleotides read TGTGCCAGCAGCTTAGGAAGTGAAACTGAAGCTTTCTTT.

This clonotype was counted only a few times. V is TRBV28 and J is TRBJ2-7, with 8 bases fitting TRBD1. Germline assignment: CDR1 MDHEN and CDR2 SYDVKM. V dropped 6 bases and J dropped 0; count of bases not matched to a gene: 7. The CDR3 is 15 residues long. CDR3 sequence reads: CASRLGGQDSYEQYF. The CDR3 nucleotides are TGTGCCAGCAGGTTAGGGGGACAGGACTCCTACGAGCAGTACTTC.

This clonotype came up many times. In DNA form, the CDR3 reads TGCAGTGCTAGAGAGAGGGGCGGCAGTTATCAGCCCCAGCATTTT. It codes for CSARERGGSYQPQHF. The gene calls are TRBV20-1 and TRBJ1-5, with D maybe TRBD1 (5 bases). V lost 0 bases and J 5 bases, leaving 14 bases between the germline ends. This CDR3 comprises 15 residues. CDR1 and CDR2 (germline): DFQATT, SNEGSKA (reference sequence).

This clonotype showed up just a few times. This sequence joins TRBV7-2 and TRBJ2-7; 7 bases line up with TRBD2. Germline V CDR1 and CDR2: SGHTA, FQGNSA. The V and J ends lost 3 bases and 3 bases, in that order; junction bases with no gene match: 8. The CDR3 spans 15 residues. CDR3 DNA sequence: TGTGCCAGCAGCTTCGGACGTCTAGCGGTCTACGAGCAGTACTTC. Translation gives CASSFGRLAVYEQYF.

This clonotype was observed a handful of times. The gene calls are TRBV28 and TRBJ2-7; D is uncertain. Between the trimmed V and J ends, which lost 1 base and 2 bases, there was a span of 9 bases. Germline V gene sequence: CDR1 MDHEN, CDR2 SYDVKM. The CDR3 runs 14 residues. The CDR3 DNA sequence: TGTGCCAGCAGTTTATTAGACAAGACCTACGAGCAGTACTTC. Residues: CASSLLDKTYEQYF.

This clonotype has more than one count but fewer than ten. The chain employs TRBV7-9 and TRBJ2-6; D could derive from TRBD1 or TRBD2 (6 bases each). The CDR3 runs 16 residues. V was trimmed by 7 bases and J by 2 bases, leaving 15 bases between them. CDR1 SEHNR and CDR2 FQNEAQ come from the germline V gene (reference sequence). In DNA form, the CDR3 reads TGTGCCAGCACCCCCCCCGGGGGCGCTGGGGCCAACGTCCTGACTTTC. This translates into CASTPPGGAGANVLTF.

V and J are TRBV20-1 and TRBJ2-3; 9 nucleotides line up with TRBD2. CDR3 size: 15 residues. The V gene end was trimmed by 1 base and the J gene end by 4 bases; junction bases not matched to a gene: 6. Germline V gene sequence: CDR1 DFQATT, CDR2 SNEGSKA (reference sequence). As DNA, the CDR3 is TGCAGTGCTAGAGGCGGGGGGGCGGCTGCAGATACGCAGTATTTT. Protein product: CSARGGGAAADTQYF.

This clonotype was found a few times. This chain links TRBV5-1 with TRBJ2-2, with a tentative D call TRBD1 (6 bases). V was pared by 6 bases and J by 5 bases, with 17 bases between. There are 15 residues in the CDR3. Looked up from germline, CDR1 is SGHRS and CDR2 is YFSETQ. DNA of the CDR3: TGCGCCAGCATCCGGGACCAGGGGCGGACCGGGGAGCTGTTTTTT. Its translation is CASIRDQGRTGELFF.

This clonotype was observed a handful of times. This sequence joins TRBV3-1 and TRBJ2-1; D might be TRBD2 (6 bases). The CDR3 runs 15 residues. Trimming cost V 0 bases and J 5 bases, with 11 bases left between them. Germline V gene data show CDR1 as LGHDT and CDR2 as YNNKEL (reference sequence). The CDR3 spells CASSQDLGGHNEQFF. The CDR3 coding sequence is TGTGCCAGCAGCCAAGATCTGGGGGGTCACAATGAGCAGTTCTTC.

V gene TRBV25-1 combines with J gene TRBJ2-2; 7 nucleotides match TRBD1. This CDR3 is built from 17 residues. Per the germline V gene, CDR1 is MGHDK and CDR2 is SYGVNS. V lost 6 bases, J lost 1 base, and 11 bases stayed unmatched. In DNA, the CDR3 is TGTGCCAGCAGCCCCCTCCCCGGACAGGAGAACACCGGGGAGCTGTTTTTT. Its protein is CASSPLPGQENTGELFF.

This clonotype turned up a few times. The chain employs TRBV12-3 or TRBV12-4 and TRBJ2-7; 11 nucleotides agree with TRBD1. The V gene end was trimmed by 7 bases and the J gene end by 2 bases; junction bases not matched to a gene: 7. The CDR3 sequence is 15 residues long. CDR3 in amino acids: CASNQRGQGAYEQYF. The CDR3 nucleotides read TGTGCCAGCAACCAAAGGGGACAGGGGGCCTACGAGCAGTACTTC.

This clonotype was seen more than once but under ten times. V usage is TRBV6-6 and J usage is TRBJ2-5; the D gene is possibly TRBD2 (6 bases). Germline V CDR1 and CDR2: MNHNY, SVGAGI (reference sequence). V lost 2 bases and J lost 2, with 6 bases in between. CDR3 size: 13 residues. This CDR3 is CASSYGGQETQYF. The CDR3, as DNA: TGTGCCAGCAGTTACGGGGGGCAAGAGACCCAGTACTTC.

This clonotype showed up just a few times. The chain is built from TRBV5-1 and TRBJ1-5; TRBD1 matches at 7 bases. The V gene end was trimmed by 4 bases and the J gene end by 5 bases; junction bases not matched to a gene: 9. The length of the CDR3 is 15 residues. Germline V gene data show CDR1 as SGHRS and CDR2 as YFSETQ. This CDR3 is CASSPGDSRHQPQHF. DNA for the CDR3: TGCGCCAGCAGCCCGGGGGACAGTAGACATCAGCCCCAGCATTTT.

The chain has TRBV7-2 and TRBJ2-2; D not resolved. Trimming took 1 base from V and 0 from J, leaving 6 bases between them. The CDR3 length is 15 residues. Germline lookup yields CDR1 SGHTA and CDR2 FQGNSA. CDR3 loop: CASSLVGSNTGELFF. CDR3 in DNA: TGTGCCAGCAGCTTAGTCGGCTCGAACACCGGGGAGCTGTTTTTT.

This clonotype was detected a few times. This sequence joins TRBV5-1 and TRBJ2-3; D remains ambiguous. This CDR3 contains 13 residues. From germline, CDR1 is SGHRS and CDR2 YFSETQ. V lost 6 bases to trimming and J lost 4 bases, with 12 bases between them. The CDR3 loop reads CASKALMADTQYF. The DNA of the CDR3 is TGCGCCAGCAAAGCCCTCATGGCAGATACGCAGTATTTT.

This clonotype was counted between two and nine times. The gene calls are TRBV20-1 and TRBJ2-7; D is possibly TRBD2 (7 bases). The V gene's germline CDR1 is DFQATT and CDR2 SNEGSKA (reference sequence). Between the trimmed V and J ends, which lost 0 bases and 3 bases, there was a span of 15 bases. The CDR3 length is 15 residues. The CDR3 DNA is TGCAGTGCTAGAGATCGACGGGGGGCGAGCTACGAGCAGTACTTC. This gives the protein CSARDRRGASYEQYF.

This clonotype was picked up a small number of times. The V call is TRBV12-3 or TRBV12-4, the J call TRBJ1-2; D gene ambiguous. CDR3 length equals 15 residues. V was trimmed by 6 bases and J by 4 bases, leaving 18 bases between them. CDR3: CASSRTGPDSYGYTF. The CDR3 DNA reads as TGTGCCAGCAGCCGGACCGGGCCAGATTCCTATGGCTACACCTTC.

The chain uses TRBV12-3 or TRBV12-4 and TRBJ1-1; the D is unclear. CDR3 size: 11 residues. V was shortened by 3 bases and J by 4 bases, with 3 bases between the two germline ends. The CDR3 reads CASSFITEAFF. Written as DNA, the CDR3 is TGTGCCAGCAGTTTCATCACTGAAGCTTTCTTT.